This section outlines one T cell receptor beta chain sequence together with its context. It has no known antigen specificity. Within one base of it there is no much larger clone, and no base qualities were kept. These data come from a study of technical replicates of blood from four donors (dated by TCRdb to 2016 to 2017). Library generation was performed with the immunoSEQ multiplex PCR assay. In TCRdb, the immuneACCESS table is reduced to in-frame sequences with V and J assigned. These tables do not hold every clone; where another copy was compared, an unresolved V gene accounts for under half, and the others remain unexplained. The sample includes tens of thousands of clones, with 96% observed a single time. The ten largest make up 0.3% to 0.35% of the sample. The trim is 5 bases for V and 2 bases for J, with a gap of 11 bases between the germline ends. Per the germline V gene (reference sequence), LNHNV is the CDR1 and YYDKDF is the CDR2. Its CDR3 holds 14 amino acids, cysteine through phenylalanine. Of the read, only the CDR3 DNA is kept; its 42 bases are in frame from base 1.

The chain employs TRBV15 and TRBJ2-3; TRBD2 is a possible D gene, resting on 6 matching bases. Specimen: T cells isolated from PBMCs. The TCR sequence derives from a human donor in good health. The DNA sequence reads TGTGCCACCAGCCGGGACTCTGCCACAGATACGCAGTATTTT. This gives the protein CATSRDSATDTQYF. The entire variable domain, with the stretches around the CDR3 drawn from the reference TRBV15 and TRBJ2-3 proteins, is DAMVIQNPRYQVTQFGKPVTLSCSQTLNHNVMYWYQQKSSQAPKLLFHYYDKDFNNEADTPDNFQSRRPNTSFCFLDIRSPGLGDTAMYLCATSRDSATDTQYFGPGTRLTVL.